The present TCR beta chain was sequenced within a study of shared clonotypes between healthy human individuals. The study's findings and limits: Researchers found naive subsets generally carried larger estimated richness than memory subsets. A handful of donors showed sharing of 4.5% to 6% of naive CD4 clonotypes.

Germline V gene lookup returns CDR1 MNHEY and CDR2 SMNVEV (reference sequence). The trim removed 5 bases at V and 2 bases at J, leaving 4 bases unmatched. The CDR3 runs 14 residues. Execution of the assay was at deep level. The data were produced by immunoSEQ multiplex PCR, yet TCRdb's version contains in-frame clones alone and is incomplete. The table records approximately 600,000 clones, roughly 96% of them present only once. A remark on this clone: The antigen is unknown.

Naive-designated CD8 cells lacked CD45RO, were positively enriched for CCR7, and omitted terminally differentiated effector memory CD45RA+ cells. The rearrangement uses TRBV27 and TRBJ2-3; 7 nucleotides align to TRBD2. Sequencing was carried out using naive CD8+ T cells sorted from blood. This sequence was found in a woman between 25 and 40 years old in good health. CDR3 DNA sequence: TGTGCCAGCAGTGAGGCGGGAGTCACAGATACGCAGTATTTT. Its protein product is CASSEAGVTDTQYF.